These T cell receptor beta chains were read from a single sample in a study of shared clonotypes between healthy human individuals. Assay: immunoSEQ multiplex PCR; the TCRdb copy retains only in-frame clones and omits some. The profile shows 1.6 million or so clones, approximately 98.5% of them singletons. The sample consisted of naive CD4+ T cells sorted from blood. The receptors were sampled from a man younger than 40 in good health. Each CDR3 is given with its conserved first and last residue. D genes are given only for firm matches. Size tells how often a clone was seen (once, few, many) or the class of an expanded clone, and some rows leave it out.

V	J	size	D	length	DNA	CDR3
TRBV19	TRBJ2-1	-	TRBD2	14	TGTGCCGCAGGAATACTAGCGGGAGGCAATGAGCAGTTCTTC	CAAGILAGGNEQFF
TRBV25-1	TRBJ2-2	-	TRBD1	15	TGTGCCAGCAGTGTGCAGGGGGCAGACACCGGGGAGCTGTTTTTT	CASSVQGADTGELFF
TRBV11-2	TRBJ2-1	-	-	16	TGTGCCAGCAGCTTAGTTCTGGGTAGATTTGGCAATGAGCAGTTCTTC	CASSLVLGRFGNEQFF
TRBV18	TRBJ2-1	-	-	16	TGTGCCAGCTCACCTAACAGGGAGGGGGTATCGAATGAGCAGTTCTTC	CASSPNREGVSNEQFF
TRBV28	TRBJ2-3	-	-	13	TGTTGTGTAGCTGCCAAGAGCACAGATACGCAGTATTTT	CCVAAKSTDTQYF
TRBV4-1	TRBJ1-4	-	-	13	TGCGCCAGCAGCCAAGAATGGGGAGGAAAACTGTTTTTT	CASSQEWGGKLFF
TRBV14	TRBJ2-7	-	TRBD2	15	TGTGCCAGCAGCCGGTTAGCGGGAGGCATCGGCGAGCAGTACTTC	CASSRLAGGIGEQYF
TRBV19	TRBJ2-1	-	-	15	TGTGCCAGTAGTATAGCGGACTGGGACCACAATGAGCAGTTCTTC	CASSIADWDHNEQFF
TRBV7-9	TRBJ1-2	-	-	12	TGTGCCAGCAGCCCCGGCGACTATGGCTACACCTTC	CASSPGDYGYTF
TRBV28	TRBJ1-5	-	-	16	TGTGCCAGCAGTTTACAGGCACCATATAGCAATCAGCCCCAGCATTTT	CASSLQAPYSNQPQHF
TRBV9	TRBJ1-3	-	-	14	TGTGCCAGCAGCCCCCGGGGGACTGGAAACACCATATATTTT	CASSPRGTGNTIYF
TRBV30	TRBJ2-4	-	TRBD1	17	TGTGCCTGGAGTCCGATAGGGGACAGGGGGCAAAGGAACATTCAGTACTTC	CAWSPIGDRGQRNIQYF
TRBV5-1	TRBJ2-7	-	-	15	TGCGCCAGCAGCTTCCTGCCCGGGACAAACTACGAGCAGTACTTC	CASSFLPGTNYEQYF
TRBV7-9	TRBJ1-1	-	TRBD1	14	TGTGCCAGCAGCTTCCGGGACAGGGAAACTGAAGCTTTCTTT	CASSFRDRETEAFF
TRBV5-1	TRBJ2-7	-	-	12	TGCGCCAGCAGCTGGGAGCGGGACGAGCAGTACTTC	CASSWERDEQYF
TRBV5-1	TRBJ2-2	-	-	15	TGCGCCAGCAGCCAAAGGACAACCCGGGACGGGGAGCTGTTTTTT	CASSQRTTRDGELFF
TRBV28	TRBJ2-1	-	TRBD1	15	TGTGCCAGCAGTACCCCGGGACAGGGGGCTGGGGAGCAGTTCTTC	CASSTPGQGAGEQFF
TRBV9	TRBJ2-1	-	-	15	TGTGCCAGCAGCGTCTACGGGGGTTCCTACAATGAGCAGTTCTTC	CASSVYGGSYNEQFF
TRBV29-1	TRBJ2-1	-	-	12	TGCAGCGGGAGGGGACCGTCCCATGAGCAGTTCTTC	CSGRGPSHEQFF
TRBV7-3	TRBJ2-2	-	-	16	TGTGCCAGCAGCCCCCAAACGGGTGGACTACTCGAGGAGCTGTTTTTT	CASSPQTGGLLEELFF
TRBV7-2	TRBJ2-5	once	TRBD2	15	TGTGCCAGCACCCTAATGGGCTCGGGAGGAGAGACCCAGTACTTC	CASTLMGSGGETQYF
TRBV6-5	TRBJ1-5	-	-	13	TGTGCCAGCAAGCGTGACCTCAATCAGCCCCAGCATTTT	CASKRDLNQPQHF
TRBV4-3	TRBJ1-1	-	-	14	TGCGCCAGCAGCCAAGATGGGCGGGACACTGAAGCTTTCTTT	CASSQDGRDTEAFF
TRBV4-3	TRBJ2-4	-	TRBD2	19	TGCGCCAGCAGCCAAGATAGGACTAGCGGGAGGTTGGCGAGAAACATTCAGTACTTC	CASSQDRTSGRLARNIQYF
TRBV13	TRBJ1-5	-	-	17	TGTGCCAGCAGCTTAGGGAGGGTCGGACAGCTAAATCAGCCCCAGCATTTT	CASSLGRVGQLNQPQHF
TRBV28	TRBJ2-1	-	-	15	TGTGCCAGCAGCGGGGACACGAGCTCCTACAATGAGCAGTTCTTC	CASSGDTSSYNEQFF
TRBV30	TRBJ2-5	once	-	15	TGTGCCTGGAGTGAGGGACCTATACGACAAGAGACCCAGTACTTC	CAWSEGPIRQETQYF
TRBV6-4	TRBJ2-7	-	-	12	TGTGCCAGCAGAGAACAGGGTTACGAGCAGTACTTC	CASREQGYEQYF
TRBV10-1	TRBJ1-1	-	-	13	TGCGCCAGCAGTGAGGACAGTAACACTGAAGCTTTCTTT	CASSEDSNTEAFF
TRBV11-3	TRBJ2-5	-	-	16	TGTGCCAGCAGCTTAAGGTCTGGGTATGGACAAGAGACCCAGTACTTC	CASSLRSGYGQETQYF
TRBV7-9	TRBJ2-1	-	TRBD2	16	TGTGCCAGCAGCGGGAGACTAGCGGGAGATTACAATGAGCAGTTCTTC	CASSGRLAGDYNEQFF
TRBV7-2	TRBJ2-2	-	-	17	TGTGCCAGCAGCTTAGGGGTCGGGATCGCGAACACCGGGGAGCTGTTTTTT	CASSLGVGIANTGELFF
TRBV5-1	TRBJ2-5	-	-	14	TGCGCCAGCAGCTTGGGGCTATTGGGGGAGACCCAGTACTTC	CASSLGLLGETQYF
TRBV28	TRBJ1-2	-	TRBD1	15	TGTGCCAGCAATTGGGCGGACAGGGACTACTATGGCTACACCTTC	CASNWADRDYYGYTF
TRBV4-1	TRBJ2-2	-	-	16	TGCGCCAGCAGCCAAGATCCCGGCACCATTGGGGGGGAGCTGTTTTTT	CASSQDPGTIGGELFF
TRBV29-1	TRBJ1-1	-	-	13	TGCAGCGTTGTTGGAGCGAGTAGGACTGAAGCTTTCTTT	CSVVGASRTEAFF
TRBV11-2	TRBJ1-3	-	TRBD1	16	TGTGCCAGCAGCGTAATGACAGGGGATTCTGGAAACACCATATATTTT	CASSVMTGDSGNTIYF
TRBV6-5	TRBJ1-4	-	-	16	TGTGCCAGCAGTTACACCTTACCGGCAACTAATGAAAAACTGTTTTTT	CASSYTLPATNEKLFF
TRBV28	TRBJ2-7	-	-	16	TGTGCCAGCACCCTTGGGTGGAAAAGGGGGGGTTACGAGCAGTACTTC	CASTLGWKRGGYEQYF
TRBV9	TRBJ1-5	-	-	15	TGTGCCAGCAGCGTAGCTGGGTTTAGCAATCAGCCCCAGCATTTT	CASSVAGFSNQPQHF